The 26 T cell receptor beta chains presented below share a single source sample, sequenced in a study of CD8 T cells in Susac syndrome. An amount of RNA that ranged from roughly 0.5 to 1 ug was reverse transcribed with random hexamers. TCRdb reprocessed the immunoSEQ multiplex PCR reads via MiXCR and lists one record per CDR3 protein. Among approximately 120,000 distinct CDR3 sequences listed, around nine tenths were seen once. Sequenced: CD4+ T cells from PBMCs. The receptors were gathered from a human donor in good health.

As DNA, the CDR3 is TGCGCCAGCAGCCAAGATCTTGGGGTCGCTCAGCCCCAGCATTTT. Translating gives CASSQDLGVAQPQHF. The gene calls are TRBV4-1 and TRBJ1-5; D unresolved. This CDR3 contains 15 residues. Between the trimmed V and J ends, which lost 0 bases and 6 bases, there was a span of 12 bases. CDR1 MGHRA and CDR2 YSYEKL come from the germline V gene.

This clonotype was observed once. The chain uses TRBV20-1 and TRBJ2-5, with TRBD2 identical over 8 bases. This CDR3 spans 14 amino acids. CDR1 DFQATT and CDR2 SNEGSKA come from the germline V gene (reference sequence). V trimming: 7 bases; J trimming: 5 bases; junction bases outside the gene matches: 12. Here the CDR3 reads CSGPRAGGMETQYF. CDR3 DNA sequence: TGCAGTGGACCCAGGGCGGGAGGTATGGAGACCCAGTACTTC.

J is TRBJ2-7 and V is TRBV19; either TRBD1 or TRBD2 may fit D (6 bases each). The germline gives CDR1 LNHDA, CDR2 SQIVND (reference sequence). The CDR3 is 14 amino acids. V lost 5 bases and J lost 4, with 15 bases in between. The CDR3 DNA sequence: TGTGCCAGTAGTGATGGGGGGCTGCGATACGAGCAGTACTTC. Its translation: CASSDGGLRYEQYF.

The rearrangement uses TRBV7-2 and TRBJ2-3, with 7 bases identical to TRBD2. The CDR3 totals 15 residues. The V gene end was trimmed by 5 bases and the J gene end by 6 bases; junction bases not matched to a gene: 11. Germline assignment: CDR1 SGHTA and CDR2 FQGNSA. The CDR3 nucleotides read TGTGCCAGCAGCCCCGTGCGGGGAGGGTCGGATACGCAGTATTTT. Amino acids: CASSPVRGGSDTQYF. Full variable domain (missing parts from reference TRBV7-2 and TRBJ2-3): GAGVSQSPSNKVTEKGKDVELRCDPISGHTALYWYRQSLGQGLEFLIYFQGNSAPDKSGLPSDRFSAERTGGSVSTLTIQRTQQEDSAVYLCASSPVRGGSDTQYFGPGTRLTVL.

The chain recombines TRBV10-3 with TRBJ2-3, with a possible D match to TRBD1 (5 bases). CDR1 is ENHRY, CDR2 SYGVKD, per germline. CDR3 length: 14 amino acids. V was pared by 1 base and J by 4 bases, with 9 bases between. The CDR3 is CAISELGPADTQYF. In nucleotides, the CDR3 is TGTGCCATCAGTGAGTTGGGGCCAGCAGATACGCAGTATTTT.

The gene calls are TRBV7-6 and TRBJ2-3, with D maybe TRBD2 (6 bases). V was trimmed by 2 bases and J by 2 bases, leaving 17 bases between them. CDR1 is SGHVS and CDR2 is FNYEAQ in the germline V gene. The CDR3 is 17 residues long. The chain's CDR3 is CASSLRQLGGPTDTQYF. DNA of the CDR3: TGTGCCAGCAGCTTACGCCAATTGGGGGGTCCCACAGATACGCAGTATTTT. Combining the CDR3 with reference TRBV7-6 and TRBJ2-3 gives the whole variable domain GAGVSQSPRYKVTKRGQDVALRCDPISGHVSLYWYRQALGQGPEFLTYFNYEAQQDKSGLPNDRFSAERPEGSISTLTIQRTEQRDSAMYRCASSLRQLGGPTDTQYFGPGTRLTVL.

The chain has TRBV14 and TRBJ2-2; D remains unclear. Trimming cost V 1 base and J 4 bases, with 10 bases left between them. Germline lookup yields CDR1 SGHDN and CDR2 FVKESK. The CDR3 sequence is 15 residues long. CDR3 DNA sequence: TGTGCCAGCAGCCAAGGTCTACTTGTCACCGGGGAGCTGTTTTTT. Residues: CASSQGLLVTGELFF.

J is TRBJ1-5 and V is TRBV7-9; D is possibly TRBD1 (6 bases). This CDR3 contains 15 residues. The V gene lost 5 bases and the J gene lost 3 bases, with 14 bases spanning the gap. Germline assignment: CDR1 SEHNR and CDR2 FQNEAQ (reference sequence). This CDR3 reads CASSQGGQLNQPQHF. CDR3 sequence (DNA): TGTGCCAGCAGCCAGGGTGGACAGCTCAATCAGCCCCAGCATTTT.

The chain has TRBV10-3 and TRBJ2-7; TRBD2 aligns across 9 bases. This CDR3 region has 15 residues. Germline CDR1 and CDR2: ENHRY and SYGVKD. The ends lost 0 bases at V and 1 base at J; junction bases unmatched: 1. The CDR3 nucleotides are TGTGCCATCAGTGAGTCTAGCGGGGGATCCTACGAGCAGTACTTC. This gives the protein CAISESSGGSYEQYF.

This chain uses TRBV12-3 or TRBV12-4 with TRBJ1-1; D might be TRBD1 (5 bases). The CDR3 has 16 residues. With 3 bases removed from V and 0 bases from J, the gap between germline ends came to 14 bases. The CDR3: CASSFKVGALNTEAFF. The CDR3 DNA reads TGTGCCAGCAGTTTTAAAGTAGGGGCCTTGAACACTGAAGCTTTCTTT.

This chain connects TRBV12-3 or TRBV12-4 to TRBJ2-5; 8 nucleotides align to TRBD1. There are 17 residues in the CDR3. Trimming cost V 5 bases and J 4 bases; bases outside gene matches: 15. CDR3 loop: CASSQEQGASGAETQYF. CDR3 in DNA: TGTGCCAGCAGTCAGGAGCAGGGGGCGTCGGGAGCAGAGACCCAGTACTTC.

J is TRBJ1-5 and V is TRBV12-3 or TRBV12-4; 7 positions agree with TRBD1. After removal of 7 bases from V and 1 base from J, the junction contained 4 bases not matched to a gene. The CDR3 has 14 residues. As DNA, the CDR3 is TGTGCCAGCACCGTGGACAGGAGCAATCAGCCCCAGCATTTT. Translated, it gives CASTVDRSNQPQHF.

V gene TRBV7-2 combines with J gene TRBJ1-2, with D possibly matching TRBD1 (6 bases). V was clipped by 5 bases and J by 4 bases, with 11 bases between them. CDR1 is SGHTA, CDR2 FQGNSA, per germline. The CDR3 is made up of 13 amino acids. In DNA, the CDR3 is TGTGCCAGCAGCAGCGGGACAATCTATGGCTACACCTTC. Its translation: CASSSGTIYGYTF.

The chain recombines TRBV5-1 with TRBJ2-7, with unresolved D. The V and J ends lost 0 bases and 3 bases respectively, with 10 bases between them. This CDR3 comprises 14 residues. The germline gives CDR1 SGHRS, CDR2 YFSETQ. CDR3 sequence reads: CASSLEVSGYEQYF. In DNA form, the CDR3 reads TGCGCCAGCAGCTTGGAGGTCTCTGGCTACGAGCAGTACTTC.

This chain uses TRBV7-9 with TRBJ1-4, with TRBD1 as a possible D gene (6 bases). V was cut by 5 bases and J by 2 bases, with 18 bases left in between. The germline gives CDR1 SEHNR, CDR2 FQNEAQ (reference sequence). The CDR3 length is 17 residues. The CDR3 DNA reads as TGTGCCAGCAGCATTACGTCTGGGGGCCTCACTAATGAAAAACTGTTTTTT. It encodes CASSITSGGLTNEKLFF.

DNA of the CDR3: TGCAGCGGTGAGCGGGATAACTACAATGAGCAGTTCTTC. It translates to CSGERDNYNEQFF. The chain uses TRBV29-1 and TRBJ2-1; TRBD2 matches at 7 bases. The V and J ends lost 7 bases and 3 bases, in that order; junction bases with no gene match: 6. This CDR3 has 13 amino acids. Germline loops: CDR1 SQVTM, CDR2 ANQGSEA.

This chain links TRBV7-3 with TRBJ1-1; 8 positions match TRBD1. Trimming cost V 5 bases and J 4 bases; bases outside gene matches: 6. The germline V gene has CDR1 SGHTA and CDR2 FQGTGA. The CDR3 sequence is 14 residues long. The CDR3 nucleotides are TGTGCCAGCAGCCTGACAGGGGCTCCCACTGAAGCTTTCTTT. Protein product: CASSLTGAPTEAFF.

This sequence joins TRBV20-1 and TRBJ2-5, with 10 bases lining up with TRBD2. CDR3 size: 13 residues. Germline CDR1 DFQATT, CDR2 SNEGSKA (reference sequence). V shed 5 bases, J shed 6 bases, and the junction held 6 bases outside the gene matches. CDR3 nucleotides: TGCAGTGCTGAATTAGCGGGAGGAAAGACCCAGTACTTC. This sequence encodes CSAELAGGKTQYF.

CDR3 in amino acids: CSGHRKTGGNTEAFF. The CDR3 DNA sequence: TGCAGCGGACACAGAAAGACAGGCGGGAACACTGAAGCTTTCTTT. The V and J genes are TRBV29-1 and TRBJ1-1, with D perhaps matching TRBD1 (6 bases). From germline, CDR1 is SQVTM and CDR2 ANQGSEA. V lost 7 bases, J lost 1 base, and 19 bases lay in between. The CDR3 length is 15 residues.

The V call is TRBV7-6, the J call TRBJ2-5; 7 bases are a match to TRBD2. CDR1 and CDR2 from the germline V gene are SGHVS and FNYEAQ. CDR3 size: 15 residues. V dropped 5 bases and J dropped 4; count of bases not matched to a gene: 10. The CDR3 nucleotides are TGTGCCAGCAGCGCCATGCTAGCGGCGGGAGAGACCCAGTACTTC. Protein sequence: CASSAMLAAGETQYF.

The rearrangement uses TRBV7-9 and TRBJ2-7; TRBD1 might be the D (5 bases). Looked up from germline, CDR1 is SEHNR and CDR2 is FQNEAQ (reference sequence). The V end was cut by 5 bases, the J end by 0 bases, with 14 bases between. The CDR3 is made up of 15 amino acids. The CDR3 DNA follows: TGTGCCAGCAGCCCTGTAGGGGTAGGCTCCTACGAGCAGTACTTC. Amino acids: CASSPVGVGSYEQYF.

The chain joins TRBV9 to TRBJ2-2, with 7 bases lining up with TRBD2. The CDR3 is 15 amino acids. From germline, CDR1 is SGDLS and CDR2 YYNGEE. The V gene end was trimmed by 2 bases and the J gene end by 1 base; junction bases not matched to a gene: 2. This chain's CDR3 is CASSVGGGNTGELFF. CDR3 DNA sequence: TGTGCCAGCAGCGTTGGCGGGGGGAACACCGGGGAGCTGTTTTTT.

The rearrangement joins TRBV19 to TRBJ1-1; no definite D call. Trimming left V 7 bases short and J 7 bases short, with 19 bases between. Germline V CDR1 and CDR2: LNHDA, SQIVND (reference sequence). The CDR3 is made up of 14 amino acids. For the CDR3, the DNA is TGTGCCAGTACGGAATCCCCCGTGGCCGGTGAAGCTTTCTTT. Translated, it gives CASTESPVAGEAFF.

The chain is built from TRBV5-8 and TRBJ2-1; no firm D call. V was cut by 7 bases and J by 2 bases, with 13 bases left in between. This CDR3 region has 14 residues. Looked up from germline, CDR1 is SGHTS and CDR2 is YDEGEE. CDR3 coding DNA: TGTGCCAGCGCCCCAGTAGGTGCCTACAATGAGCAGTTCTTC. Translation gives CASAPVGAYNEQFF.

The rearrangement links TRBV12-3 or TRBV12-4 to TRBJ1-1; D remains ambiguous. The CDR3 runs 15 residues. V was cut by 6 bases and J by 1 base, with 15 bases left in between. The CDR3 loop is CASRTTGEKNTEAFF. The CDR3 region has the DNA TGTGCCAGCAGGACGACGGGCGAGAAGAACACTGAAGCTTTCTTT.

This chain connects TRBV19 to TRBJ1-4; the D gene is possibly TRBD1 (6 bases). There are 18 residues in the CDR3. The V gene's germline CDR1 is LNHDA and CDR2 SQIVND (reference sequence). Trimming shortened V by 6 bases and J by 0 bases, and 20 bases separated the two germline ends. The CDR3 DNA is TGTGCCAGTAGGGATCCGGGACACAGATTTGCAACTAATGAAAAACTGTTTTTT. Its translation: CASRDPGHRFATNEKLFF.